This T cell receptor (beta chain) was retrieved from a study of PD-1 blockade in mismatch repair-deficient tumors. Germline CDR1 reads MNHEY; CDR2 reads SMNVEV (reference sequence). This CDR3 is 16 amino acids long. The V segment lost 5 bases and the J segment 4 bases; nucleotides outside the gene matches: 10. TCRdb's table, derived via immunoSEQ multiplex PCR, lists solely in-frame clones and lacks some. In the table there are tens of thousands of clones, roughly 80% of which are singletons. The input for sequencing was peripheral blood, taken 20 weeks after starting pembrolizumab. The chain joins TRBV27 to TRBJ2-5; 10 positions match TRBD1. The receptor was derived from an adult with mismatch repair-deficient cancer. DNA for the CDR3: TGTGCCAGCAGTCATAAACCGGGACAGGGGTCAGAGACCCAGTACTTC. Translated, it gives CASSHKPGQGSETQYF.